These T cell receptor beta chains were read from a single sample in a study of blood T cell repertoires in COVID-19. Sequencing used immunoSEQ multiplex PCR; TCRdb keeps in-frame clones, though not all of them. The table records 120,000 or so clones, around 88% of them present only once. The sequencing input was peripheral blood. The receptors were sampled from an elderly man with active or convalescent COVID-19. Each CDR3 is given with its conserved first and last residue. The D gene is left open where the match is weak. Size is stated for part of the rows, as once, few or many counts, or as a class when the clone is expanded.

clone_size	v_call	d_call	j_call	cdr3_nt	cdr3_aa
NA	TRBV30	NA	TRBJ1-4	TGTGCCTGGAGTCCCCCGCTAGGCGGTTGGAGTGAAAAACTGTTTTTT	CAWSPPLGGWSEKLFF
NA	TRBV6-2/TRBV6-3	TRBD2	TRBJ2-3	TGTGCCAGCAGTTACCCGACTAGCGGGGGTCTCCTTAGCACAGATACGCAGTATTTT	CASSYPTSGGLLSTDTQYF
NA	TRBV5-1	TRBD1	TRBJ1-2	TGCGCCAGCGCATCGCGACAGGGAAACTATGGCTACACCTTC	CASASRQGNYGYTF
NA	TRBV6-5	NA	TRBJ1-1	TGTGCCAGCAGTTCCCAGCGGGGGGGCACTGAAGCTTTCTTT	CASSSQRGGTEAFF
NA	TRBV5-6	TRBD1	TRBJ2-6	TGTGCCAGCAGCTTGGGCATGACAGGGGCTGGGGCCAACGTCCTGACTTTC	CASSLGMTGAGANVLTF
NA	TRBV19	NA	TRBJ1-4	TGTGCCAGTAGTATCCGCCAGGGTAATGAAAAACTGTTTTTT	CASSIRQGNEKLFF
NA	TRBV7-8	TRBD1	TRBJ2-7	TGTGCCAGCAGCTTATTTACAGGGGTCTACGAGCAGTACTTC	CASSLFTGVYEQYF
NA	TRBV6-2/TRBV6-3	TRBD1	TRBJ1-1	TGTGCCAGCAGTTCGCCCAACAGGGGTGGGACTGAAGCTTTCTTT	CASSSPNRGGTEAFF
few	TRBV10-2	TRBD1	TRBJ1-5	TGCGCCAGCAGGGGGACAGGGGCTTATCAGCCCCAGCATTTT	CASRGTGAYQPQHF
NA	TRBV18	NA	TRBJ2-6	TGTGCCAGCTCAACAGGCCACTCTGGGGCCAACGTCCTGACTTTC	CASSTGHSGANVLTF
NA	TRBV3-1/TRBV3-2	TRBD2	TRBJ2-3	TGTGCCAGCAGCCAAGATGGCCAGAGGGCGGGGGGGATCACAGATACGCAGTATTTT	CASSQDGQRAGGITDTQYF
NA	TRBV19	NA	TRBJ2-1	TGTGCCAGTAGTATCTGGGGGGGCTCAGGTGATGAGCAGTTCTTC	CASSIWGGSGDEQFF
NA	TRBV6-1	NA	TRBJ1-2	TGTGCCAGCAGTGAAGCGGCAGGGTGGGGTGTGACCTTC	CASSEAAGWGVTF
NA	TRBV7-8	NA	TRBJ1-5	TGTGCCAGCAGCCCACGTCCGGGAATTTCAGATCAGCCCCAGCATTTT	CASSPRPGISDQPQHF
NA	TRBV9	TRBD1	TRBJ2-2	TGTGCCAGCAGCGACAGGGGGTCCGGGGAGCTGTTTTTT	CASSDRGSGELFF
few	TRBV6-4	TRBD2	TRBJ2-3	TGTGCCAGCGGTTCCGGGACTAGTGGGACAGATACGCAGTATTTT	CASGSGTSGTDTQYF
NA	TRBV14	NA	TRBJ2-1	TGTGCCAGCAGCCAAATCGAGAATGAGCAGTTCTTC	CASSQIENEQFF
NA	TRBV7-3	NA	TRBJ2-3	TGTGCCAGCAGCTCCTTCCTCTCAGATACGCAGTATTTT	CASSSFLSDTQYF
NA	TRBV5-1	NA	TRBJ2-2	TGCGCCAGCAGCTTCAGAGGCCAGGGAAACACCGGGGAGCTGTTTTTT	CASSFRGQGNTGELFF
NA	TRBV19	NA	TRBJ1-4	TGTGCCAGTAGTATAGGTCAATTTGCGGGAGAAAAACTGTTTTTT	CASSIGQFAGEKLFF
once	TRBV19	NA	TRBJ2-5	TGTGCCAGTAGTTTCCCCGGGACTGACAAGACCCAGTACTTC	CASSFPGTDKTQYF
NA	TRBV9	TRBD1	TRBJ1-1	TGTGCCAGCAGCGGGCCTCAGGGGGCGGTCACTGAAGCTTTCTTT	CASSGPQGAVTEAFF
NA	TRBV10-3	NA	TRBJ1-2	TGTGCCATCAGTGAGACAGAGTTCTATGGCTACACCTTC	CAISETEFYGYTF
NA	TRBV7-2	NA	TRBJ1-2	TGTGCCAGCAGCCCAGGGGCAGGCGGCTATGGCTACACCTTC	CASSPGAGGYGYTF
NA	TRBV4-3	TRBD1	TRBJ2-7	TGCGCCAGCAGCCCCAATACAGGGGGCTTCACCTACGAGCAGTACTTC	CASSPNTGGFTYEQYF
NA	TRBV30	NA	TRBJ2-5	TGTGCCTGGAGTAGGTTTAGCTTCGGTGAGACCCAGTACTTC	CAWSRFSFGETQYF
NA	TRBV3-1/TRBV3-2	TRBD1	TRBJ1-4	TGTGCCAGCAGCCCCTGGACAGGGGGAGGTGAAAAACTGTTTTTT	CASSPWTGGGEKLFF
NA	TRBV6-6	TRBD2	TRBJ2-1	TGTGCCAGCAGTCGGACTAGCGGGGGGGCCAGTAGCAATGAGCAGTTCTTC	CASSRTSGGASSNEQFF
NA	TRBV9	NA	TRBJ2-7	TGTGCCAGCAGCGTATCGCTGGGGAGCTCCTACGAGCAGTACTTC	CASSVSLGSSYEQYF
NA	TRBV3-1/TRBV3-2	NA	TRBJ2-1	TGTGCCAGCAGCCTGGGGGCTAGCTCCTACAATGAGCAGTTCTTC	CASSLGASSYNEQFF
few	TRBV12-3/TRBV12-4	TRBD1	TRBJ2-5	TGTGCCAGCAGGGGCTACAGGGGGGAGACCCAGTACTTC	CASRGYRGETQYF
NA	TRBV7-9	TRBD1	TRBJ1-2	TGTGCCAGCAGCAAAGCCCGGGACAGGGCAATAGATGGCTACACCTTC	CASSKARDRAIDGYTF
NA	TRBV6-2/TRBV6-3	TRBD2	TRBJ2-5	TGTGCCAGCAGCCCTTACGGGGGGTACCAAGAGACCCAGTACTTC	CASSPYGGYQETQYF
NA	TRBV18	NA	TRBJ2-1	TGTGCCAGCTCACTGAGCTCCTACAATGAGCAGTTCTTC	CASSLSSYNEQFF
NA	TRBV4-1	TRBD1	TRBJ1-5	TGCGCCAGCAGCCAGCCAGGGGGCCCTAATCAGCCCCAGCATTTT	CASSQPGGPNQPQHF
NA	TRBV6-5	NA	TRBJ1-6	TGTGCCAGCAGTTGGGGAGGAGACACTTCACCCCTCCACTTT	CASSWGGDTSPLHF
NA	TRBV9	TRBD1	TRBJ2-3	TGTGCCAGCAGCGTAGTAACAGGGGCAGATACGCAGTATTTT	CASSVVTGADTQYF
NA	TRBV6-5	NA	TRBJ1-5	TGTGCCAGCAGTTCATACTCCAATCAGCCCCAGCATTTT	CASSSYSNQPQHF
few	TRBV28	NA	TRBJ1-4	TGTGCCAGCAGTCCCCGTTGGACTGGGGAAAAACTGTTTTTT	CASSPRWTGEKLFF
NA	TRBV2	NA	TRBJ1-2	TGTGCCAGCAGAAGGACAGACTATGGCTACACCTTC	CASRRTDYGYTF
NA	TRBV28	TRBD1	TRBJ1-4	TGTGCCAGCAGTCCGACCGGGACAGCTAATGAAAAACTGTTTTTT	CASSPTGTANEKLFF
NA	TRBV4-3	NA	TRBJ1-5	TGCGCCAGCAGCCAAGATGGGGGGGGTCAGCCCCAGCATTTT	CASSQDGGGQPQHF
NA	TRBV7-9	TRBD2	TRBJ2-7	TGTGCCAGCCCCGGGGGGGCGGGCGAGCAGTACTTC	CASPGGAGEQYF
NA	TRBV19	TRBD1	TRBJ1-2	TGTGCCAGTAGGACTCCGGGACAGGGGGCGCGGGGCCATGGCTACACCTTC	CASRTPGQGARGHGYTF
NA	TRBV12-2	NA	TRBJ1-6	NA	CASRLEAPWGQGTPLHF
once	TRBV19	NA	TRBJ2-1	TGTGCCAGTATGGCGGGGGCTACCCTATCCTACAATGAGCAGTTCTTC	CASMAGATLSYNEQFF
once	TRBV7-2	NA	TRBJ2-7	TGTGCCAGCAGCTTAGCGAGGTCAGCCTACGAGCAGTACTTC	CASSLARSAYEQYF
NA	TRBV7-2	NA	TRBJ2-3	TGTGCCAGCAGCCCCGCAGATACGCAGTATTTT	CASSPADTQYF
NA	TRBV7-9	NA	TRBJ2-5	TGTGCCAGCAGCTCGTCCGGGTCGGGATTTCAAGAGACCCAGTACTTC	CASSSSGSGFQETQYF
NA	TRBV3-1/TRBV3-2	TRBD2	TRBJ2-7	TGTGCCAGCAGCCAAGGAATCGGGGGGAGGCACTTC	CASSQGIGGRHF
NA	TRBV5-5	TRBD1	TRBJ2-2	TGTGCCAGCAGCTTACAGGGGGCTATCGGGGAGCTGTTTTTT	CASSLQGAIGELFF
once	TRBV6-5	TRBD1	TRBJ1-6	TGTGCCAGCAGTTACGCGGGACAGGGGAATAATTCACCCCTCCACTTT	CASSYAGQGNNSPLHF
few	TRBV5-1	NA	TRBJ2-1	TGCGCCAGCAGCTTGGGTATCGGGGGAAATGAGCAGTTCTTC	CASSLGIGGNEQFF
NA	TRBV18	TRBD1	TRBJ1-5	TGTGCCAGCTCACCACCCGGGACAGGGATCCAGCCCCAGCATTTT	CASSPPGTGIQPQHF